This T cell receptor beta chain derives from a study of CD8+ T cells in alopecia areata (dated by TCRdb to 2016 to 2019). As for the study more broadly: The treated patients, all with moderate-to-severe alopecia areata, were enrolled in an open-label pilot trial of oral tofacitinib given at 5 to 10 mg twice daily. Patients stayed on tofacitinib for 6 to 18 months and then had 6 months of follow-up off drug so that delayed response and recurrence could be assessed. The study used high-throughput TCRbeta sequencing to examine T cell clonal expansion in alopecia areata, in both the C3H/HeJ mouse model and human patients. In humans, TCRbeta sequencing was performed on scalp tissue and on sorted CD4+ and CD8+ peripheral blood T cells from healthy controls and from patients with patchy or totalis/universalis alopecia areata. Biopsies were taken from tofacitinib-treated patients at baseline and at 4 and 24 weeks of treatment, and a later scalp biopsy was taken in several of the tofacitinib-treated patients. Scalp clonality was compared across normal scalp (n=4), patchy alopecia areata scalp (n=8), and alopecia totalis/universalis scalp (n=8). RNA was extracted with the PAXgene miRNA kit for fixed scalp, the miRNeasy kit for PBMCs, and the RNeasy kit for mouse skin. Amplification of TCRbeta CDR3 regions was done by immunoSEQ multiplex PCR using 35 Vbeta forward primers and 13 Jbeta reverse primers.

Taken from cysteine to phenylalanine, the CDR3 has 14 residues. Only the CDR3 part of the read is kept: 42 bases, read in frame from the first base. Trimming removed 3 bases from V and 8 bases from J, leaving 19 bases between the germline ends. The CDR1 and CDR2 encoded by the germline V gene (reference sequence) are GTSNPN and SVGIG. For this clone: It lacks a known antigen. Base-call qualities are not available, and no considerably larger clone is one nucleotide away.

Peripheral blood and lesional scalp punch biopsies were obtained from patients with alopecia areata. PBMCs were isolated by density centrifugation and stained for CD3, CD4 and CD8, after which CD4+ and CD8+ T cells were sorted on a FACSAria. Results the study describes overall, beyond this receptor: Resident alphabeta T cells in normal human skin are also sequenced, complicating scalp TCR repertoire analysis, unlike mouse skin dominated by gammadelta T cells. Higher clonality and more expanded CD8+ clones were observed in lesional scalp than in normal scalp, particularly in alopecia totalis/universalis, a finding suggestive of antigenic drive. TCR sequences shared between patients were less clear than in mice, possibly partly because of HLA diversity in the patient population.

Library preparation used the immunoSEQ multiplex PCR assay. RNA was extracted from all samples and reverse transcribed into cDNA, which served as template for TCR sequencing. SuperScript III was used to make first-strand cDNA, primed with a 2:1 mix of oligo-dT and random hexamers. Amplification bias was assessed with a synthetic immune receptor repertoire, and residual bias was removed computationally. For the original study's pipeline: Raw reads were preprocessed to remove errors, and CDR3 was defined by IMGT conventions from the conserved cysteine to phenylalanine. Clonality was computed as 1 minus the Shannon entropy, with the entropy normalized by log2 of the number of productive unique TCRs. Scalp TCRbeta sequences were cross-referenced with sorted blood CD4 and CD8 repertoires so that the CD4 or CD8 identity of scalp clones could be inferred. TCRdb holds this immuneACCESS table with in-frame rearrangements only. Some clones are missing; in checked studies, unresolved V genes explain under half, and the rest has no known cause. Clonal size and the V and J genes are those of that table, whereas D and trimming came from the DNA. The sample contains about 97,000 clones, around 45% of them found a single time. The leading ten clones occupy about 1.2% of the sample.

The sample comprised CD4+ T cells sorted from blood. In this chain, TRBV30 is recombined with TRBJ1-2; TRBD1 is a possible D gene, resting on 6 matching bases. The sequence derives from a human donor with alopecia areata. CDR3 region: CAWSETGIERGYTF. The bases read TGTGCCTGGAGCGAAACAGGGATAGAACGCGGCTACACCTTC.